This T cell receptor beta chain was documented in a study of metastatic and nonmetastatic thyroid tumors. Overall study: For malignant and benign thyroid patients, tumor or nodule tissue and blood were the sources whose repertoires were compared.

With respect to this clone: What it binds is unknown.

Study processing details: In papillary thyroid cancer, a distant-metastasis classifier was built using CDR3 differences across clinicopathological groups. MiXCR re-clonotyped the PCR reads for TCRdb. The V and J calls come from TCRdb's annotation, not from the publication. The profile covers approximately 16,000 clones, with about 31% appearing a single time and over 9.5% taken by the ten largest. The entire patient cohort was treatment-naive prior to thyroid surgery. Findings and caveats of the study: When malignant thyroid tumors were compared with benign nodules, TCR beta diversity was reportedly significantly higher in the malignant tumors. This held in both blood and tumor samples.

The sample was tumor tissue. This sequence was found in a male donor with papillary thyroid cancer or a benign thyroid nodule (not recorded which). Some clones in this sample may be carry-over from other donors' samples.

The CDR3 region has the DNA TGTGCCAGCAGTAAGACAGGCCGGGAAGCTTTCTTT. This gives the protein CASSKTGREAFF. V is TRBV6-1 and J is TRBJ1-1; tentatively, D is TRBD1 (6 bases). V was pared by 5 bases and J by 8 bases, with 12 bases between. Germline assignment: CDR1 MNHNS and CDR2 SASEGT. The CDR3 runs to 12 residues.